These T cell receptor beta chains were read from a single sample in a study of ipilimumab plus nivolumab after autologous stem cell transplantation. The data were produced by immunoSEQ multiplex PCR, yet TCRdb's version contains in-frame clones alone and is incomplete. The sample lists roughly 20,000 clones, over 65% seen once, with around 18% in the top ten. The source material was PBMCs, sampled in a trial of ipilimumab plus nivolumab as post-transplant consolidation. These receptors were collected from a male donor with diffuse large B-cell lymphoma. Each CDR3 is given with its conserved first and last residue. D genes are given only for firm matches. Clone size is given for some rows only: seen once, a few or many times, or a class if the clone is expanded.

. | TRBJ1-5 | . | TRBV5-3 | CARSLPRDSGRPQHF | TGTGCCAGAAGCCTCCCCCGGGACTCGGGTCGCCCCCAGCATTTT
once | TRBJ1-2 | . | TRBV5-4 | CASRNSDRLSYGYTF | TGTGCCAGCAGAAATTCGGACAGATTATCCTATGGCTACACCTTC
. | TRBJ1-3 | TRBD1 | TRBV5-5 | CASSTQPGQGNVGSGNTIYF | TGTGCCAGCAGCACACAACCGGGACAGGGAAACGTTGGGTCTGGAAACACCATATATTTT
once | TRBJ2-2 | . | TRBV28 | CASSLAKANTGELFF | TGTGCCAGCAGTTTGGCCAAGGCGAACACCGGGGAGCTGTTTTTT
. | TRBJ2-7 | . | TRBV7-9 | CASSFEAGSYEQYF | TGTGCCAGCAGCTTTGAGGCCGGCTCCTACGAGCAGTACTTC
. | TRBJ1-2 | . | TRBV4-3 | CASSQEPEQSNGYTF | TGCGCCAGCAGCCAAGAACCAGAGCAGTCCAATGGCTACACCTTC
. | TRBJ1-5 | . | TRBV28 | CASRRDHSNQPQHF | TGTGCCAGCAGGAGGGACCATAGCAATCAGCCCCAGCATTTT
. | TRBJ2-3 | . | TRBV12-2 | CASRSYGLAGDFSTDTQYF | TGTGCAAGTCGCTCCTACGGACTAGCGGGGGACTTCAGCACAGATACGCAGTATTTT
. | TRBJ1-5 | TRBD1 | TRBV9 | CASSVGDRLNQPQHF | TGTGCCAGCAGCGTAGGGGACAGGCTCAATCAGCCCCAGCATTTT
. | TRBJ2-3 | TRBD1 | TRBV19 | CASSGRRTGIADTQYF | TGTGCCAGTAGTGGACGCCGGACAGGCATCGCAGATACGCAGTATTTT
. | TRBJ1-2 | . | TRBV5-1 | CASSLQAGAENYGYTF | TGCGCCAGCAGCTTGCAAGCGGGGGCGGAAAACTATGGCTACACCTTC
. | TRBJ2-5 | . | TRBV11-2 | CASSSPWGVAAQYF | TGTGCCAGCAGCTCCCCGTGGGGGGTCGCGGCCCAGTACTTC
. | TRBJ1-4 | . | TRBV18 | CASSLQGGEKLFF | TGTGCCAGCTCACTACAGGGAGGTGAAAAACTGTTTTTT
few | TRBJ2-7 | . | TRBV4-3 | CASSQEYTGTYEQYF | TGCGCCAGCAGCCAAGAGTATACAGGGACCTACGAGCAGTACTTC